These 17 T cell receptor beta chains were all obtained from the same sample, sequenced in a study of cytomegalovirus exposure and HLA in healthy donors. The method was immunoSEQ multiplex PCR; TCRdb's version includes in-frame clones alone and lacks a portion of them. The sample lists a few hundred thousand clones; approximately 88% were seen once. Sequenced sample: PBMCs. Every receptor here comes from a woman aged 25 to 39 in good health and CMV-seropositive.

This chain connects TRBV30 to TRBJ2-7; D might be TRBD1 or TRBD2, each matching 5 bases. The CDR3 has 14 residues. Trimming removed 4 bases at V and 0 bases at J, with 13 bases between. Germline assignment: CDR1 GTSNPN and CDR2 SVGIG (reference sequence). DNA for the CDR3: TGTGCCTGGACCTGGGACGGCAGCTCCTACGAGCAGTACTTC. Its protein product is CAWTWDGSSYEQYF.

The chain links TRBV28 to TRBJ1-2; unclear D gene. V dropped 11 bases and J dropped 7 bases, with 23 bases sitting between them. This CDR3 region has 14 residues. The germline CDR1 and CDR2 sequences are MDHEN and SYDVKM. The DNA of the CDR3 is TGTGCCGCGCACGCCGCAGGCTGGATAAGTGGCTACACCTTC. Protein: CAAHAAGWISGYTF.

CDR3 coding DNA: TGTGCCAGCAGTGAAGGACCGACAGGGTTCGAGGGCGAGCAGTACTTC. This sequence encodes CASSEGPTGFEGEQYF. The chain is built from TRBV6-1 and TRBJ2-7; 7 positions agree with TRBD1. CDR1 and CDR2 from the germline V gene are MNHNS and SASEGT. V lost 1 base, J lost 6 bases, and 12 bases stayed unmatched. The CDR3 totals 16 residues.

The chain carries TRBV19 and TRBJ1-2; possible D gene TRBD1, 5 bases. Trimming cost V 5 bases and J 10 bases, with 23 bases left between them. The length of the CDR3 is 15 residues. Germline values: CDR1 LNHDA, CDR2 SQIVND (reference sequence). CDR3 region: CASSAPARGTGDYTF. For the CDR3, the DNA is TGTGCCAGTAGTGCCCCAGCACGGGGGACGGGCGACTACACCTTC.

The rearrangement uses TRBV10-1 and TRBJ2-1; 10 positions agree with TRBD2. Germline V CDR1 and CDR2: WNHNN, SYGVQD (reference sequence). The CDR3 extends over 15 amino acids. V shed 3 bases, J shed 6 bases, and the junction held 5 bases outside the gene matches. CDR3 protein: CASSEWSSGGNEQFF. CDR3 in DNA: TGCGCCAGCAGTGAATGGTCTAGCGGGGGCAATGAGCAGTTCTTC.

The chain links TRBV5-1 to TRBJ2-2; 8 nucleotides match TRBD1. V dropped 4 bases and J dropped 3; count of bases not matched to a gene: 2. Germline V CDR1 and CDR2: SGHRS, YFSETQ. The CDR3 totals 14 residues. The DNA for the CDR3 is TGCGCCAGCAGCCGGGGACAGGACACCGGGGAGCTGTTTTTT. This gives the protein CASSRGQDTGELFF.

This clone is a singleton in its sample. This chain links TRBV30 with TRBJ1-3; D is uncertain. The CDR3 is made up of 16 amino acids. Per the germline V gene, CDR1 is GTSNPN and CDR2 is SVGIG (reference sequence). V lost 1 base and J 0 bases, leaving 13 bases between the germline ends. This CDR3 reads CAWSGPNLDSGNTIYF. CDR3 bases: TGTGCCTGGAGTGGTCCAAATCTGGACTCTGGAAACACCATATATTTT.

The CDR3 protein is CASLGQQNTEAFF. CDR3 bases: TGTGCCAGTTTGGGACAGCAGAACACTGAAGCTTTCTTT. The gene calls are TRBV6-1 and TRBJ1-1; 7 nucleotides agree with TRBD1. V dropped 9 bases and J dropped 1; count of bases not matched to a gene: 5. Germline CDR1 MNHNS, CDR2 SASEGT. The CDR3 extends over 13 amino acids.

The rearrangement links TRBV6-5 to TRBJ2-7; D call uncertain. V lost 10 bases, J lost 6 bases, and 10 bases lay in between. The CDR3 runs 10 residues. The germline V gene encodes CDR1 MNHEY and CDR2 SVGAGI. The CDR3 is CAIGSIEQYF. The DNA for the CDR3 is TGTGCCATCGGCTCAATCGAGCAGTACTTC.

CDR3 amino acids: CASSVGHPEAFF. The CDR3 nucleotides are TGTGCCAGCTCAGTCGGACATCCTGAAGCTTTCTTT. J is TRBJ1-1 and V is TRBV18, with a tentative D call TRBD1 (5 bases). The CDR3 has 12 residues. V was cut by 5 bases and J by 6 bases, with 10 bases left in between. Germline V gene sequence: CDR1 KGHSH, CDR2 LQKENI. Looking up the rest from reference TRBV18 and TRBJ1-1 gives the full variable domain: NAGVMQNPRHLVRRRGQEARLRCSPMKGHSHVYWYRQLPEEGLKFMVYLQKENIIDESGMPKERFSAEFPKEGPSILRIQQVVRGDSAAYFCASSVGHPEAFFGQGTRLTVV.

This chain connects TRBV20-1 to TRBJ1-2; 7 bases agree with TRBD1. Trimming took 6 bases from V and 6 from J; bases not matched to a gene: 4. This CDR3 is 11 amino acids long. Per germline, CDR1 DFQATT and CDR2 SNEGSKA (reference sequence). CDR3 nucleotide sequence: TGCAGTGCCGTAACAGGGGATGGCTACACCTTC. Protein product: CSAVTGDGYTF.

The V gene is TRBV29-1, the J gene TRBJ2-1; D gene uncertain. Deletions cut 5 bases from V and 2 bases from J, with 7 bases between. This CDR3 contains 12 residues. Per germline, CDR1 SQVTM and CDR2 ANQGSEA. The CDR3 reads CSVSDPYNEQFF. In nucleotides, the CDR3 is TGCAGCGTTAGCGACCCCTACAATGAGCAGTTCTTC.

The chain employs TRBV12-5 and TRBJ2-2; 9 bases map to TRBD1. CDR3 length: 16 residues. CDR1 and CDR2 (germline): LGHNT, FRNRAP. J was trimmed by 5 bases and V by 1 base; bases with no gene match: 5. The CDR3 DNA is TGTGCTAGTGGTTTGGGATTGACAGGGGGTACCGGGGAGCTGTTTTTT. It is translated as CASGLGLTGGTGELFF.

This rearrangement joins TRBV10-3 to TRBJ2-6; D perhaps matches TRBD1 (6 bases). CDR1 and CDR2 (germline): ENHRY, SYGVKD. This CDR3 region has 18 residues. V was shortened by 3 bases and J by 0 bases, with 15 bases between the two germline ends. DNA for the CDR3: TGTGCCATCAGTGACGTCGGCAGGGGATTCTCTGGGGCCAACGTCCTGACTTTC. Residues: CAISDVGRGFSGANVLTF.

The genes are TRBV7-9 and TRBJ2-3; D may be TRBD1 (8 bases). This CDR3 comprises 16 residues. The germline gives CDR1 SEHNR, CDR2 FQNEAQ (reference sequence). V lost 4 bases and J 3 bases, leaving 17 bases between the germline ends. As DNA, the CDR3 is TGTGCCAGCAGCTCAGCAACAGGGGGAGGGACAGATACGCAGTATTTT. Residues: CASSSATGGGTDTQYF.

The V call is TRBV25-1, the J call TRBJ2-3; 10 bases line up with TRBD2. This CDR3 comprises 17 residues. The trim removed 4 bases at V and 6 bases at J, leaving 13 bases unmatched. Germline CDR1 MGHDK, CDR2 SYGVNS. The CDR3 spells CASSAFRASGSNDTQYF. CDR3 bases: TGTGCCAGCAGTGCTTTTCGGGCTAGCGGGAGTAACGATACGCAGTATTTT.

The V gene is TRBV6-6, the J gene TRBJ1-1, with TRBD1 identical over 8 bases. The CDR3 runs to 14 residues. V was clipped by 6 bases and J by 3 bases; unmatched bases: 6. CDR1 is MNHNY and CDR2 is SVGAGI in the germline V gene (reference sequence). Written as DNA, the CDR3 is TGTGCCAGCAGCCTACAGGGGGGGGACACTGAAGCTTTCTTT. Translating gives CASSLQGGDTEAFF.